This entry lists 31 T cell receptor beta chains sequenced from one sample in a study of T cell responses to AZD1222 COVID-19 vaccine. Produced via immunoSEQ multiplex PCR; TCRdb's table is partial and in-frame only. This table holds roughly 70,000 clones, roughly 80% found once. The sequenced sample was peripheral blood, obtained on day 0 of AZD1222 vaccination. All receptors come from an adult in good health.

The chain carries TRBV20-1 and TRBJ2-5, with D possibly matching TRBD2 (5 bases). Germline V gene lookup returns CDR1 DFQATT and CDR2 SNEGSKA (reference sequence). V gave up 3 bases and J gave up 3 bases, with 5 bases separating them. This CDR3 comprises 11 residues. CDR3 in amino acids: CSARREETQYF. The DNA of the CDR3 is TGCAGTGCTAGGAGGGAAGAGACCCAGTACTTC.

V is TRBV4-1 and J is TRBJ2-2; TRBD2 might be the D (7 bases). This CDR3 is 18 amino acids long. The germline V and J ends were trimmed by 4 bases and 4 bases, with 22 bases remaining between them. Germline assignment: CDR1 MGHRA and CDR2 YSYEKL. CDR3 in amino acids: CASSPRHDAGAATGELFF. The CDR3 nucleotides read TGCGCCAGCAGCCCACGACACGACGCGGGGGCCGCCACCGGGGAGCTGTTTTTT.

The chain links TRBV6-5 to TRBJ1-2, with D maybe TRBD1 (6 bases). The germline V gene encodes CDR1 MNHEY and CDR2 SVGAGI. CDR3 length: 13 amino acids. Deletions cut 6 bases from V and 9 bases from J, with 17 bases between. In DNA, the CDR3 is TGTGCCAGCAGCGACAGGACCCTGGATCGCTACACCTTC. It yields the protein CASSDRTLDRYTF.

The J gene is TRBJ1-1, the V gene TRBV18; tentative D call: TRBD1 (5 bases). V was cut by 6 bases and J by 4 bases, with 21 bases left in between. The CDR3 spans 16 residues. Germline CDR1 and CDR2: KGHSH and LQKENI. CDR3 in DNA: TGTGCCAGCTCCCCAGCAAGGGCAGGGAAGGGCACTGAAGCTTTCTTT. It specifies CASSPARAGKGTEAFF.

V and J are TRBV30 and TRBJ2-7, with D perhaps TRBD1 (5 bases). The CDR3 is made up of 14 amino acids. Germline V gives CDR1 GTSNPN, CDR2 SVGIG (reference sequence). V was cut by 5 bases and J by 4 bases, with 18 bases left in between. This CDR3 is CAWARAGMMYEQYF. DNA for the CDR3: TGTGCCTGGGCTCGGGCAGGGATGATGTACGAGCAGTACTTC.

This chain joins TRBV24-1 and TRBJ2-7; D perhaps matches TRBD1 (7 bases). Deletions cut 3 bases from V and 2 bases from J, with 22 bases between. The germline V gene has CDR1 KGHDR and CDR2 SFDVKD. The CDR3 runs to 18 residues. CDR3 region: CATSDRTGSGGTPYEQYF. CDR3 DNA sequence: TGTGCCACCAGTGATCGTACCGGATCAGGGGGGACCCCCTACGAGCAGTACTTC.

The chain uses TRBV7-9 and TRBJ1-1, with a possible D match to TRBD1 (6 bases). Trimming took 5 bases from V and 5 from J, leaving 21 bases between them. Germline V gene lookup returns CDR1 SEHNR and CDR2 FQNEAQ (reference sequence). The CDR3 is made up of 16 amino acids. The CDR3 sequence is CASSPVGNRVLTEAFF. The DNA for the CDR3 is TGTGCCAGCAGCCCCGTGGGGAACAGGGTTTTAACTGAAGCTTTCTTT.

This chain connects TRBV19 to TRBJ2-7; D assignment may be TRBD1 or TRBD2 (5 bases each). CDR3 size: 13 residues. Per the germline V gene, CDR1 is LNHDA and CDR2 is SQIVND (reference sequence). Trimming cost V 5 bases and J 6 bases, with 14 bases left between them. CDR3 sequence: CASSRFTGAEQYF. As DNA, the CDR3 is TGTGCCAGTAGTCGCTTCACCGGGGCCGAGCAGTACTTC. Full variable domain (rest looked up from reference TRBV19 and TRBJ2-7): DGGITQSPKYLFRKEGQNVTLSCEQNLNHDAMYWYRQDPGQGLRLIYYSQIVNDFQKGDIAEGYSVSREKKESFPLTVTSAQKNPTAFYLCASSRFTGAEQYFGPGTRLTVT.

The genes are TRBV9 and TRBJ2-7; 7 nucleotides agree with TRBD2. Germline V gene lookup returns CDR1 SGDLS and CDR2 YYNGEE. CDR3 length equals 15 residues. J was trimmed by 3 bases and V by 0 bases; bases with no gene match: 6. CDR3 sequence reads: CASSVDPGGNYEQYF. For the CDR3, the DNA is TGTGCCAGCAGCGTAGACCCGGGGGGAAACTACGAGCAGTACTTC.

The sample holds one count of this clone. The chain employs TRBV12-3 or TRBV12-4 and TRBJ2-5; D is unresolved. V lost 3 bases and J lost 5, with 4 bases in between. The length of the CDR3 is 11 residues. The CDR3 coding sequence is TGTGCCAGCAGTTTCGGGGAGACCCAGTACTTC. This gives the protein CASSFGETQYF.

CDR3 in amino acids: CASSPQWTRPDTQYF. CDR3 coding DNA: TGTGCCAGCAGCCCCCAATGGACTCGTCCAGATACGCAGTATTTT. The chain carries TRBV14 and TRBJ2-3, with D possibly TRBD2 on 5 matching bases. Germline V gives CDR1 SGHDN, CDR2 FVKESK. The length of the CDR3 is 15 residues. V was trimmed by 4 bases and J by 4 bases, leaving 15 bases between them. The full variable domain, rest sourced from reference TRBV14 and TRBJ2-3, is EAGVTQFPSHSVIEKGQTVTLRCDPISGHDNLYWYRRVMGKEIKFLLHFVKESKQDESGMPNNRFLAERTGGTYSTLKVQPAELEDSGVYFCASSPQWTRPDTQYFGPGTRLTVL.

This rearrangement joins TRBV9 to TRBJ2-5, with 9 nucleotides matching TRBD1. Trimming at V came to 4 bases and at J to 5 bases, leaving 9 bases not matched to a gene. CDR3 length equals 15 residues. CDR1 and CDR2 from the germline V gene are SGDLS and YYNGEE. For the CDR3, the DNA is TGTGCCAGCAGCTCCGGGACAGGGACCTTCGAGACCCAGTACTTC. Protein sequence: CASSSGTGTFETQYF. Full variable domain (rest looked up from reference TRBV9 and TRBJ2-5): DSGVTQTPKHLITATGQRVTLRCSPRSGDLSVYWYQQSLDQGLQFLIQYYNGEERAKGNILERFSAQQFPDLHSELNLSSLELGDSALYFCASSSGTGTFETQYFGPGTRLLVL.

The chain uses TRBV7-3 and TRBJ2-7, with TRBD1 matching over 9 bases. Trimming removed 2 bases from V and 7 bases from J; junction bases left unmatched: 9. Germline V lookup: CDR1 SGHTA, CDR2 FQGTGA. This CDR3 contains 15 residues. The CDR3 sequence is CASSLEGTGLGEQYF. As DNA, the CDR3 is TGTGCCAGCAGCTTAGAAGGGACAGGGCTGGGAGAGCAGTACTTC.

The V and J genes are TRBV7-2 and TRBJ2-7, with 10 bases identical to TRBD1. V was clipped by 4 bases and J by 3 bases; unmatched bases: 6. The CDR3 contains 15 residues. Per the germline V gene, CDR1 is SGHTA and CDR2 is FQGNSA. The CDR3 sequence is CASSYRTGGNYEQYF. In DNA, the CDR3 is TGTGCCAGCAGCTACAGGACAGGGGGTAACTACGAGCAGTACTTC.

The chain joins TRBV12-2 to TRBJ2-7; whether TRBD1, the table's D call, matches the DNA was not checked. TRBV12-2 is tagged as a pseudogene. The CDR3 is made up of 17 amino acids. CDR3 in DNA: TGTGCAAGTCGCTTAGTAAGGGACAACTATAGGGAGCGCGAGCAGTACTTC. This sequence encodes CASRLVRDNYREREQYF.

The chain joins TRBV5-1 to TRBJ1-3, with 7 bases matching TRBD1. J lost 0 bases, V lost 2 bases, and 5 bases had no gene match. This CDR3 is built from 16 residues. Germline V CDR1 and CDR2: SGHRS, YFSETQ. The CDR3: CASSFTGDPSGNTIYF. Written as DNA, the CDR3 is TGCGCCAGCAGCTTCACAGGGGACCCCTCTGGAAACACCATATATTTT. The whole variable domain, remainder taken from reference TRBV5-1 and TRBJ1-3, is KAGVTQTPRYLIKTRGQQVTLSCSPISGHRSVSWYQQTPGQGLQFLFEYFSETQRNKGNFPGRFSGRQFSNSRSEMNVSTLELGDSALYLCASSFTGDPSGNTIYFGEGSWLTVV.

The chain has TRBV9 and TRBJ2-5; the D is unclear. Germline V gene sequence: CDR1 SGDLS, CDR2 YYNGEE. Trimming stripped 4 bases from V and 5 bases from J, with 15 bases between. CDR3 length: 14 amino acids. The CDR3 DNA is TGTGCCAGCAGCCCCGGGCCCGAGCTCGAGACCCAGTACTTC. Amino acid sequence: CASSPGPELETQYF.

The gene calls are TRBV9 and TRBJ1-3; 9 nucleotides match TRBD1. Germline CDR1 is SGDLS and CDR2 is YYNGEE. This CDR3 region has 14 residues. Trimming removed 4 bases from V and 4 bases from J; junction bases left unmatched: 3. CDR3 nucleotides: TGTGCCAGCAGCAAAGGGACAGGGGGAAACACCATATATTTT. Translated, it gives CASSKGTGGNTIYF.

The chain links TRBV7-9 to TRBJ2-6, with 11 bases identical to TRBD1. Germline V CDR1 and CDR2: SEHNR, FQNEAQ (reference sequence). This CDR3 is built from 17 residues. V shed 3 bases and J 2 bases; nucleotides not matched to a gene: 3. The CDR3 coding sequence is TGTGCCAGCAGCTTGGGGACAGGGGGTACTGGGGCCAACGTCCTGACTTTC. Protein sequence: CASSLGTGGTGANVLTF.

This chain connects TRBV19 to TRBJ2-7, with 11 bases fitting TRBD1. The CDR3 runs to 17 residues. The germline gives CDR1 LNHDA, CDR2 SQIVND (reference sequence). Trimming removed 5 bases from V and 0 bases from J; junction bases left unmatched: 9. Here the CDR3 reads CASSSLSGQGGSYEQYF. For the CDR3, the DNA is TGTGCCAGTAGTTCGCTGTCGGGACAGGGGGGCTCCTACGAGCAGTACTTC.

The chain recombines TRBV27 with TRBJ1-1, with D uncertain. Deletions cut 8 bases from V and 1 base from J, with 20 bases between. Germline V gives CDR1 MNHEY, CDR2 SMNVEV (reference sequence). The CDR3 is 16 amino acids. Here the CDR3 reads CASGKVGEGWNTEAFF. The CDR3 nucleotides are TGTGCCAGCGGGAAAGTTGGGGAGGGCTGGAACACTGAAGCTTTCTTT.

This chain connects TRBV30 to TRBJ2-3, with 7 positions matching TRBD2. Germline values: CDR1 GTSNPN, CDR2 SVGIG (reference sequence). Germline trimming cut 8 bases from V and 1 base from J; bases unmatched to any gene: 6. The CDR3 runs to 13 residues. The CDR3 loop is CAGDGGGTDTQYF. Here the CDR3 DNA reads TGTGCCGGGGATGGGGGGGGCACAGATACGCAGTATTTT.

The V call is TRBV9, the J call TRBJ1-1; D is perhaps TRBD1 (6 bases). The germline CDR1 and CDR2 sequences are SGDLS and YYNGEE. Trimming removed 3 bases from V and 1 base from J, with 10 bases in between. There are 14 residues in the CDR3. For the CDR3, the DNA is TGTGCCAGCAGCGCTGAACAGGGGAACACTGAAGCTTTCTTT. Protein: CASSAEQGNTEAFF.

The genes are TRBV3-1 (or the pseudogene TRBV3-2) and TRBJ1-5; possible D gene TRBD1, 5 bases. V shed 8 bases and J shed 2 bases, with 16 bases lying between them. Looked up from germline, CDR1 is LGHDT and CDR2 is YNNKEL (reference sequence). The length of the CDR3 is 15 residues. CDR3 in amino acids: CASSHSRDGNQPQHF. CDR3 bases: TGTGCCAGCTCACACTCCCGGGACGGCAATCAGCCCCAGCATTTT.

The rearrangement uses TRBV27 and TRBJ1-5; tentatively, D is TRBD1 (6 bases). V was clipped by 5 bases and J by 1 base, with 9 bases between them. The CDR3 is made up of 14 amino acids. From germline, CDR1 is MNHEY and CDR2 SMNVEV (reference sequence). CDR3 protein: CASSIRGSNQPQHF. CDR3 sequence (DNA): TGTGCCAGCAGTATCAGGGGAAGCAATCAGCCCCAGCATTTT.

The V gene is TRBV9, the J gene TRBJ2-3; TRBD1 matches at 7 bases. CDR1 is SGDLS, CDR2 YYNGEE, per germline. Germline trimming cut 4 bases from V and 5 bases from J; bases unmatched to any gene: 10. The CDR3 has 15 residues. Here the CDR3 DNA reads TGTGCCAGCAGCCGTGGGGACAGAAGAAGAGATACGCAGTATTTT. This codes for CASSRGDRRRDTQYF.

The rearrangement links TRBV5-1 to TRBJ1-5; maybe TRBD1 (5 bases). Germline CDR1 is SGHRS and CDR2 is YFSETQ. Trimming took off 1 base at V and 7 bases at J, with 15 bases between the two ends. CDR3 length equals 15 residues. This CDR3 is CASSLSGRGEQPQHF. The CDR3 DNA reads TGCGCCAGCAGCTTGAGTGGGCGGGGGGAACAGCCCCAGCATTTT.

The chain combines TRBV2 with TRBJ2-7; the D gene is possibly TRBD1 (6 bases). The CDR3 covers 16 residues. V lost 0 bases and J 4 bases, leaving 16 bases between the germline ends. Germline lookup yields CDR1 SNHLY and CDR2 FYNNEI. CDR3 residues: CASSEATGQWDYEQYF. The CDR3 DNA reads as TGTGCCAGCAGTGAAGCGACAGGACAGTGGGATTACGAGCAGTACTTC.

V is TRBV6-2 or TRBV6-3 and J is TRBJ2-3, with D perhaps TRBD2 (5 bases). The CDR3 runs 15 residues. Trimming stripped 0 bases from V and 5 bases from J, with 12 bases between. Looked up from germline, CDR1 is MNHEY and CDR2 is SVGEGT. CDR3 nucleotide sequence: TGTGCCAGCAGTTACTCTTCTGTGCGGGTAGATACGCAGTATTTT. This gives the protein CASSYSSVRVDTQYF.

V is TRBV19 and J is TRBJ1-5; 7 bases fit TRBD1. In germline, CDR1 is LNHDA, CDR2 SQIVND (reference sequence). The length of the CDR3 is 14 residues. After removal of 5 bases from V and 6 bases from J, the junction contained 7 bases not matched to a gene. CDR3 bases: TGTGCCAGTAGTCCACAGGGGTTGTCTCAGCCCCAGCATTTT. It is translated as CASSPQGLSQPQHF.

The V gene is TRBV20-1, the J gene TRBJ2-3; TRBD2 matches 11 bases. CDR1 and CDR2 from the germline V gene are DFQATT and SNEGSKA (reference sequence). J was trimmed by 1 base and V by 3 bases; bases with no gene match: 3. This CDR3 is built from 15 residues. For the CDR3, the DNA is TGCAGTGCTAGTCTGACTAGCGGGGGCACAGATACGCAGTATTTT. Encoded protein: CSASLTSGGTDTQYF.